The TCR beta chain under discussion was sequenced for a study of T cell repertoires in cytomegalovirus infection (dated by TCRdb to the late 2010s). Concerning the study at large: Recently identified HLA-C-restricted CMV epitopes, whose presentation resists viral immunomodulation, were targeted by peptide stimulations together with well-studied HLA-B-restricted epitopes. Donor HLA type was relevant to the analysis, as public TCR beta signatures indicated carriage of CMV infection together with the matching HLA type.

This sample's treatment or condition label indicates: in vitro stimulation with specific CMV peptide epitopes to enrich CMV-specific T cells. Broader findings and caveats from the paper: In both this cohort and an independent cohort of a few hundred donors, the cumulative frequency of public TCR beta family members distinguished carriers of CMV infection plus the relevant HLA type. In the ex vivo response, HLA-C-restricted CMV-specific TCR beta clonotypes were dominant, and in two of eight donors the single most frequent clonotype came from this HLA-C-restricted group.

In the germline V gene, CDR1 corresponds to SGHAT and CDR2 to FQNNGV. The CDR3 starts with the cysteine, ends with the phenylalanine, and has 17 residues. Kept here is only the CDR3 DNA, which spans 51 bases and is read in frame from base 1. The V end gives up 4 bases and the J end 2 bases, leaving 9 bases in the junction not matched to a gene. The run used an Illumina HiSeq 1500. Through fastp at Q25 and MiXCR, TCRdb rebuilt clones from the public reads, retaining in-frame beta chains. Every distinct CDR3 protein forms one entry, paired with its most common genes and DNA. The sample table holds 250,000 to 400,000 distinct CDR3 sequences, of which approximately 25% were seen once. The ten largest clones take up about 14% of the sample. This clonotype has just a few counts. It lacks a known antigen. Per-base qualities were not stored, and no clone one base away is much larger.

Sequenced material: cultured PBMCs, taken from culture after CMV antigen stimulation. The sequence was collected from a human donor in good health (CMV status not recorded). Some clones in this sample may be carry-over from other donors' samples. Recombination linked TRBV11-2 to TRBJ2-7; TRBD2 fits 12 bases in the junction. The nucleotide sequence is given as TGTGCCAGCAGCTCTGCCAGACTAGCGGGAGTAGCCTACGAGCAGTACTTC. Its product reads: CASSSARLAGVAYEQYF. The reference TRBV11-2 and TRBJ2-7 proteins fill in what lies around the CDR3, so the full variable domain reads EAGVAQSPRYKIIEKRQSVAFWCNPISGHATLYWYQQILGQGPKLLIQFQNNGVVDDSQLPKDRFSAERLKGVDSTLKIQPAKLEDSAVYLCASSSARLAGVAYEQYFGPGTRLTVT.